This record looks at one T cell receptor (beta chain) sequence and its context. The data were taken from a study of T cell changes during pregnancy in multiple sclerosis. CDR3 length equals 12 residues. Germline CDR1 SGDLS, CDR2 YYNGEE. Trimming cost V 3 bases and J 8 bases; bases outside gene matches: 3. Only in-frame clones appear in the TCRdb table, and some are missing; sequencing was by immunoSEQ multiplex PCR. This sample carries more than 14,000 clones, around 85% of them seen once, and the ten largest clones take under 20%. The TCR originated in a female donor with multiple sclerosis, enrolled in a pregnancy study. Here the sequenced sample was CD8+ T cells from peripheral blood mononuclear cells, taken in the first trimester of pregnancy. The genes are TRBV9 and TRBJ1-2, with 8 positions matching TRBD1. The CDR3 protein is CASSGTGWGYTF. The CDR3 DNA reads TGTGCCAGCAGCGGGACAGGGTGGGGCTACACCTTC.